This T cell receptor beta chain emerged from a study of quantifying T cell responses using KT2 cells. Study as a whole: RNA was reverse transcribed with TCR alpha and beta constant-region primers.

The CDR3 loop spans 13 amino acids. V gave up 5 bases and J gave up 12 bases, with 14 bases separating them. The cDNA 3' end received a ligated oligonucleotide with a UMI. First-round PCR used four to five cycles and beta primers RC1.1 and RC1.2 covering TRBC1 and TRBC2. TCR alpha and beta chains were handled separately starting at the second PCR. One entry per CDR3 protein results from TCRdb running MiXCR on the UMI-ligation and nested PCR reads. The data contain approximately 50,000 distinct CDR3 sequences, more than 9% of them singletons. The TCR sequence derives from a human donor. V usage is TRBV12-3 or TRBV12-4 and J usage is TRBJ1-6; D possibly corresponds to TRBD1 (5 bases). The sample taken for sequencing was PBMCs spiked with cells of the T cell clone KT2. CDR3 DNA: TGTGCCAGCAGTCTTAACAGGAGCGGACCCCTCCACTTT. Translated, it gives CASSLNRSGPLHF.